One T cell receptor (beta chain) is described in this entry. What it binds is not known. This may arise from a read error, as a much more abundant clone is one base away. The data originate from a study of T cells after yellow fever vaccination. Study conclusions and caveats: A small proportion of clonotypes was detected in both the CD4 and CD8 compartments. Boosting was followed by the reappearance of most primary-vaccination clones (just under 97% CD4, about 88% CD8).

The study made its TCR cDNA through 5'RACE template switching. That step introduced a universal primer site along with UMIs. Each CDR3 protein is one row after TCRdb ran MiXCR on the 5' RACE reads. The sample has 120,000 to 150,000 distinct CDR3 sequences; around 7.7% are singletons. The germline gives CDR1 SGHRS, CDR2 YFSETQ. The CDR3 extends over 16 amino acids. This TCR derives from a man aged 25-45 years who received the YFV17D yellow fever vaccine. The V call is TRBV5-1, the J call TRBJ2-5, with D possibly matching TRBD1 (6 bases). The sample here was CD4+ T cells sorted from PBMCs, taken 5 days after the yellow fever booster vaccination. The CDR3 sequence: CGSSAGLGGFGETQYF. The CDR3 DNA reads as TGCGGCAGCAGCGCAGGCCTAGGGGGATTTGGAGAGACCCAGTACTTC.